Listed below are T cell receptor beta chains from one sample, sequenced in a study of read filtering for tumor transcriptome and immune sequencing. TCRdb itself ran the reads through MiXCR, one entry per CDR3 protein. The data contain roughly 90,000 distinct CDR3 sequences, around a fifth of them seen just once; the ten biggest clones take up approximately 10%. The sequenced material came from a population of CD138-negative cells sorted from bone marrow. These receptors were obtained from a donor at least 40 years old with multiple myeloma. Each CDR3 is given with its conserved first and last residue. The D gene is left open where the match is weak. Part of the rows lack a size; the others show once, few, many or a class for expanded clones.

J gene | clone size | D gene | V gene | CDR3 DNA | CDR3 protein
TRBJ2-2 | many | TRBD2 | TRBV5-5 | TGTGCCAGCAGCTTTTCACTAGCGGGGGGCAGCGGCGGGGAGCTGTTTTTT | CASSFSLAGGSGGELFF
TRBJ2-2 | - | - | TRBV29-1 | TGCAGCGTTGGGACAGTTCCTCGCGGGGAGCTGTTTTTT | CSVGTVPRGELFF
TRBJ2-3 | - | - | TRBV7-9 | TGTGCCAGCAGTGTAGTGGGGGTGGACACAGATACGCAGTATTTT | CASSVVGVDTDTQYF
TRBJ2-3 | many | TRBD1 | TRBV5-1 | TGCGCCAGCAGCCCGGGACAGGGGGCGAGGTTCACAGATACGCAGTATTTT | CASSPGQGARFTDTQYF
TRBJ2-5 | - | TRBD1 | TRBV28 | TGTGCCAGCAGCAAAGCCTACGGACAGGGCCGGGAGACCCAGTACTTC | CASSKAYGQGRETQYF
TRBJ2-2 | many | - | TRBV5-6 | TGTGCCAGCAGCTTTTGGCAGGGAACAAACACCGGGGAGCTGTTTTTT | CASSFWQGTNTGELFF
TRBJ2-5 | many | - | TRBV20-1 | TGCAGTGCTAGTATCTCGGCGACCCAGTACTTC | CSASISATQYF
TRBJ2-3 | few | - | TRBV20-1 | TGCAGTGCTAGAGATGCTAGATTGACAGATACGCAGTATTTT | CSARDARLTDTQYF
TRBJ2-7 | - | - | TRBV5-1 | TGCGCCAGCAGTTTTTCCTCCGTTGGAACCTACGAGCAGTACTTC | CASSFSSVGTYEQYF
TRBJ1-1 | - | - | TRBV29-1 | TGCAGCGTTGTACGACAACAGAACAATGAAGCTTTCTTT | CSVVRQQNNEAFF
TRBJ1-5 | few | - | TRBV20-1 | TGCAGTGCTAGGGACAGAAATAGCAATCAGCCCCAGCATTTT | CSARDRNSNQPQHF
TRBJ1-5 | - | - | TRBV6-5 | TGTGCCAGCAGACCGGGTCTCTATAGCGATCAGCCCCAGCATTTT | CASRPGLYSDQPQHF
TRBJ2-7 | many | - | TRBV7-9 | TGTGCCAGCAGCCGGGACGGCGTGTACGAGCAGTACTTC | CASSRDGVYEQYF
TRBJ2-7 | many | - | TRBV5-1 | TGCGCCAGCAGCTTTAATGAGGCAGGCAGCTACGAGCAGTACTTC | CASSFNEAGSYEQYF
TRBJ1-5 | - | - | TRBV20-1 | TGCAGTGCTAACTCCGACGGAGGGGGTAATCAGCCCCAGCATTTT | CSANSDGGGNQPQHF
TRBJ2-3 | many | TRBD2 | TRBV11-2 | TGTGCCAGCAGCAGCGGACTAGATGGAGATACGCAGTATTTT | CASSSGLDGDTQYF
TRBJ2-5 | few | - | TRBV7-9 | TGTGCCAGCAGCTTAGTATCAGAATACCAAGAGACCCAGTACTTC | CASSLVSEYQETQYF
TRBJ2-3 | many | TRBD2 | TRBV7-2 | TGTGCCAGCAGCCTAACTAGCGGGGGGGCCGATACGCAGTATTTT | CASSLTSGGADTQYF
TRBJ2-3 | many | TRBD2 | TRBV12-3/TRBV12-4 | TGTGCCAGCAGTTTAAGCGGGGGGGCCCAAGATACGCAGTATTTT | CASSLSGGAQDTQYF
TRBJ2-3 | many | - | TRBV20-1 | TGCAGTGCTTTGGAACCTAGGGGCACAGATACGCAGTATTTT | CSALEPRGTDTQYF
TRBJ1-5 | - | - | TRBV5-8 | TGTGCCAGCAGCCGGGACCTCAATAGCAATCAGCCCCAGCATTTT | CASSRDLNSNQPQHF
TRBJ1-2 | many | - | TRBV4-1 | TGCGCCAGCAGCCAAGATGGCGCTAACTATGGCTACACCTTC | CASSQDGANYGYTF
TRBJ1-1 | many | TRBD1 | TRBV7-2 | TGTGCCAGCAGCGTCGACAGGGGATACACTGAAGCTTTCTTT | CASSVDRGYTEAFF
TRBJ2-7 | many | - | TRBV28 | TGTGCCAGCAGTTCCACGACCTACGAGCAGTACTTC | CASSSTTYEQYF
TRBJ2-1 | many | - | TRBV5-5 | TGTGCCAGCAGCTTCTCAAACGAGGAGCAGTTCTTC | CASSFSNEEQFF
TRBJ2-1 | many | TRBD2 | TRBV9 | TGTGCCAGCAGCCCAGGACTAGCAACCATAGAGCAGTTCTTC | CASSPGLATIEQFF
TRBJ2-1 | many | - | TRBV7-9 | TGTGCCAGCAGCCCTACAAATGAGCAGTTCTTC | CASSPTNEQFF
TRBJ2-5 | - | - | TRBV6-6 | TGTGCCAGCAGCTACAGGGAGGGAGAGACCCAGCACTTC | CASSYREGETQHF
TRBJ1-4 | many | - | TRBV29-1 | TGCAGCGTTGAAGGGGCCAGTAGGGAAAAACTGTTTTTT | CSVEGASREKLFF
TRBJ2-7 | many | - | TRBV4-1 | TGCGCCAGCAGCCCGTCCGGACTTGGGGGCGAGCAGTACTTC | CASSPSGLGGEQYF
TRBJ1-1 | many | - | TRBV11-2 | TGTGCCAGCAGCCCCCCCGGGGGGAAAGCTTTCTTT | CASSPPGGKAFF
TRBJ2-2 | many | - | TRBV29-1 | TGCAGCGTTGACGAACAGTTTACCGGGGAGCTGTTTTTT | CSVDEQFTGELFF
TRBJ2-5 | many | - | TRBV6-5 | TGTGCCAGCAGTTACTCCGGGGCAGAGACCCAGTACTTC | CASSYSGAETQYF
TRBJ2-7 | - | - | TRBV5-6 | TGTGCCAGCAGCGTGAGCGGACGGAACTACGAGCAGTACTTC | CASSVSGRNYEQYF
TRBJ2-7 | many | - | TRBV3-1 | TGTGCCAGCAGCCGGCAGCCAGGATCCTACGAGCAGTACTTC | CASSRQPGSYEQYF
TRBJ2-5 | - | TRBD1 | TRBV20-1 | TGCAGTACATCGACAGGGGGCGCGAGAAAAGAGACCCAGTACTTC | CSTSTGGARKETQYF
TRBJ2-5 | few | - | TRBV11-3 | TGTGCCAGCAGCTTAGGTCTCGGGGGGCGACAAGAGACCCAGTACTTC | CASSLGLGGRQETQYF
TRBJ2-7 | - | - | TRBV7-3 | TGTGCCAGCAGCTCTCAAGGCGGGGGCAACTACGAGCAGTACTTC | CASSSQGGGNYEQYF
TRBJ1-2 | few | - | TRBV20-1 | TGCAGTGCTAGAGATCCAGTCTATGGCTACACCTTC | CSARDPVYGYTF
TRBJ2-1 | - | TRBD2 | TRBV5-1 | TGCGCCAGCAGCGGGGGGGGCTCCTACAATGAGCAGTTCTTC | CASSGGGSYNEQFF
TRBJ1-1 | - | - | TRBV30 | TGTGCCTGGAGATCCGGGGCAGGGCTAAACACTGAAGCTTTCTTT | CAWRSGAGLNTEAFF
TRBJ2-2 | - | - | TRBV28 | TGTGCCAGCAGTTGGGGACCGTCTCCGTCCGGGGAGCTGTTTTTT | CASSWGPSPSGELFF
TRBJ2-5 | many | - | TRBV6-1 | TGTGCCAGCAGTATTCGACGGGGGCCACAAGAGACCCAGTACTTC | CASSIRRGPQETQYF
TRBJ1-4 | - | - | TRBV28 | TGTGCCAGCAATTCAGGGGTCAGGGAAAAACTGTTTTTT | CASNSGVREKLFF
TRBJ2-5 | few | - | TRBV7-9 | TGTGCCAGCAGCTCGGGGGCCACGGGGCGAGAGACCCAGTACTTC | CASSSGATGRETQYF
TRBJ1-2 | - | TRBD1 | TRBV24-1 | TGTGCCACCAGTGATTCGAGACAGGGGTTCTATGGCTACACCTTC | CATSDSRQGFYGYTF
TRBJ1-5 | few | TRBD1 | TRBV7-9 | TGTGCCAGCAGCCCAGGGGGCAGCCAGCCCCAGCATTTT | CASSPGGSQPQHF
TRBJ1-5 | - | - | TRBV10-2 | TGCGCCAGCAGTGGGAACGGCAATCAGCCCCGGCATTTT | CASSGNGNQPRHF
TRBJ1-1 | few | - | TRBV5-1 | TGCGCCAGCAGCTTGGCCAGTCATAACACTGAAGCTTTCTTT | CASSLASHNTEAFF